This passage covers 20 T cell receptor beta chains from one sample sequenced in a study of blood T cell repertoires in COVID-19. Produced via immunoSEQ multiplex PCR; TCRdb's table is partial and in-frame only. The sample shows roughly 180,000 clones, more than 70% of them seen only once. The source material was peripheral blood. The receptors shown here come from a woman at least 80 years old with active or convalescent COVID-19.

This sequence joins TRBV12-3 or TRBV12-4 and TRBJ1-1; 7 bases fit TRBD1. The CDR3 runs 13 residues. The J segment lost 4 bases and the V segment lost 4 bases, leaving 3 bases of the junction unmatched. The CDR3 region is CASSSYRGTEAFF. In nucleotides, the CDR3 is TGTGCCAGCAGTTCGTACAGGGGCACTGAAGCTTTCTTT.

The chain uses TRBV18 and TRBJ1-1, with 8 bases lining up with TRBD1. Trimming at V came to 2 bases and at J to 0 bases, leaving 8 bases not matched to a gene. The CDR3 spans 17 residues. Germline CDR1 KGHSH, CDR2 LQKENI. The CDR3 sequence is CASSPAGTGGVNTEAFF. CDR3 in DNA: TGTGCCAGCTCACCAGCCGGGACAGGAGGAGTGAACACTGAAGCTTTCTTT.

The rearrangement joins TRBV6-5 to TRBJ1-4, with TRBD1 matching 8 bases. The CDR3 sequence is 15 residues long. V dropped 6 bases and J dropped 8; count of bases not matched to a gene: 11. Germline CDR1 reads MNHEY; CDR2 reads SVGAGI. CDR3 sequence reads: CASRTTGAGHEKLFF. CDR3 coding DNA: TGTGCCAGCAGAACGACAGGGGCTGGACACGAAAAACTGTTTTTT.

The chain uses TRBV27 and TRBJ1-1; no clear D. Per germline, CDR1 MNHEY and CDR2 SMNVEV (reference sequence). The length of the CDR3 is 12 residues. V was shortened by 4 bases and J by 0 bases, with 3 bases between the two germline ends. The CDR3 DNA is TGTGCCAGCAGTTCTGTGAACACTGAAGCTTTCTTT. Translated: CASSSVNTEAFF.

The chain carries TRBV18 and TRBJ2-3; the D is unclear. Trimming left V 1 base short and J 0 bases short, with 5 bases between. CDR1 and CDR2 (germline): KGHSH, LQKENI. This CDR3 has 14 residues. CDR3 sequence reads: CASSPRTSTDTQYF. The CDR3 DNA is TGTGCCAGCTCACCACGTACTAGCACAGATACGCAGTATTTT.

V usage is TRBV5-4 and J usage is TRBJ2-5, with a weak D call TRBD2 (7 bases). V was shortened by 6 bases and J by 4 bases, with 16 bases between the two germline ends. The CDR3 is 14 amino acids. Germline V CDR1 and CDR2: SGHNT, YYREEE (reference sequence). CDR3 sequence: CASNPRGAGETQYF. The CDR3 DNA is TGTGCCAGCAATCCTCGGGGGGCTGGAGAGACCCAGTACTTC.

This chain connects TRBV9 to TRBJ2-1; 9 bases fit TRBD2. The CDR3 spans 16 residues. The trim removed 2 bases at V and 1 base at J, leaving 4 bases unmatched. Looked up from germline, CDR1 is SGDLS and CDR2 is YYNGEE. CDR3 region: CASSVGLAGSYNEQFF. The CDR3 nucleotides read TGTGCCAGCAGCGTGGGACTAGCTGGTTCCTACAATGAGCAGTTCTTC.

This clone was seen a few times. The V gene is TRBV28, the J gene TRBJ1-2; 7 nucleotides agree with TRBD1. The junction had 1 base not matched to a gene; V was cut back by 5 bases and J by 7 bases. There are 11 residues in the CDR3. Germline V gene sequence: CDR1 MDHEN, CDR2 SYDVKM. The CDR3 region is CASSDRAGYTF. CDR3 DNA sequence: TGTGCCAGCAGTGACAGGGCTGGCTACACCTTC.

The rearrangement joins TRBV18 to TRBJ2-3; 10 nucleotides match TRBD2. The CDR3 is 17 residues long. After removal of 1 base from V and 0 bases from J, the junction contained 4 bases not matched to a gene. Germline CDR1 reads KGHSH; CDR2 reads LQKENI. The CDR3 here is CASSPLGTSESTDTQYF. The CDR3 region has the DNA TGTGCCAGCTCACCACTTGGGACTAGCGAAAGCACAGATACGCAGTATTTT.

This sequence joins TRBV5-1 and TRBJ1-5; 8 positions agree with TRBD1. V lost 5 bases and J lost 5; bases outside the gene matches: 6. Germline loops: CDR1 SGHRS, CDR2 YFSETQ. There are 14 residues in the CDR3. CDR3 sequence (DNA): TGCGCCAGCAGGCAGGGGGCCGGTGATCAGCCCCAGCATTTT. Its protein product is CASRQGAGDQPQHF.

This clone was counted between two and nine times. The chain combines TRBV19 with TRBJ1-1; TRBD1 matches 10 bases. This CDR3 spans 13 amino acids. Germline values: CDR1 LNHDA, CDR2 SQIVND (reference sequence). The J segment lost 11 bases and the V segment lost 1 base, leaving 4 bases of the junction unmatched. The CDR3, as DNA: TGTGCCAGTAGTATAGGGACAGGGGGGTACGCTTTCTTT. This sequence encodes CASSIGTGGYAFF. Full variable domain (outside the CDR3, taken from reference TRBV19 and TRBJ1-1): DGGITQSPKYLFRKEGQNVTLSCEQNLNHDAMYWYRQDPGQGLRLIYYSQIVNDFQKGDIAEGYSVSREKKESFPLTVTSAQKNPTAFYLCASSIGTGGYAFFGQGTRLTVV.

The sample holds one count of this clone. This chain links TRBV30 with TRBJ2-7; 11 bases map to TRBD2. The V gene end was trimmed by 1 base and the J gene end by 5 bases; junction bases not matched to a gene: 7. This CDR3 comprises 15 residues. Germline V lookup: CDR1 GTSNPN, CDR2 SVGIG (reference sequence). CDR3 nucleotide sequence: TGTGCCTGGAGTGCCATAGCGGGAGGGCCCGACGAGCAGTACTTC. It yields the protein CAWSAIAGGPDEQYF.

The chain is built from TRBV7-9 and TRBJ2-1; no clear D gene. V gave up 2 bases and J gave up 4 bases, with 12 bases separating them. Looked up from germline, CDR1 is SEHNR and CDR2 is FQNEAQ (reference sequence). This CDR3 comprises 15 residues. DNA for the CDR3: TGTGCCAGCAGCTTAATCGGGTTCTCATACAATGAGCAGTTCTTC. Translating gives CASSLIGFSYNEQFF.

V usage is TRBV7-6 and J usage is TRBJ2-2, with D uncertain. V lost 5 bases and J lost 6, with 7 bases in between. The CDR3 loop spans 12 amino acids. Germline V gives CDR1 SGHVS, CDR2 FNYEAQ. CDR3 residues: CASSLFAGELFF. CDR3 coding DNA: TGTGCCAGCAGCCTTTTCGCCGGGGAGCTGTTTTTT.

The V and J genes are TRBV23-1 and TRBJ1-3; 8 bases agree with TRBD1. TRBV23-1 is an ORF; its function is uncertain. The CDR3 covers 15 residues. J gave up 2 bases and V 2 bases, and 2 bases lay outside the gene matches. CDR3 region: CASSQETGAGNTIYF. The CDR3 DNA follows: TGCGCCAGCAGTCAAGAGACAGGGGCTGGAAACACCATATATTTT.

The CDR3 DNA sequence: TGCAGTTATGGGGAGGCTCGGGAAAAACTGTTTTTT. Its translation: CSYGEAREKLFF. This chain joins TRBV29-1 and TRBJ1-4; no firm D call. The CDR3 has 12 residues. Germline V gives CDR1 SQVTM, CDR2 ANQGSEA.

This chain uses TRBV7-9 with TRBJ1-2, with D perhaps TRBD1 (5 bases). The germline V and J ends were trimmed by 5 bases and 7 bases, with 14 bases remaining between them. Germline CDR1 reads SEHNR; CDR2 reads FQNEAQ (reference sequence). The CDR3 is 13 amino acids. The CDR3: CASSHREGSGYTF. CDR3 nucleotides: TGTGCCAGCAGCCACCGGGAGGGGAGTGGCTACACCTTC.

CDR3 in amino acids: CASSPDVGAYGYTF. The CDR3, as DNA: TGTGCCAGCTCACCAGACGTAGGGGCCTATGGCTACACCTTC. J is TRBJ1-2 and V is TRBV18, with a possible D match to TRBD1 (5 bases). V was cut by 2 bases and J by 4 bases, with 11 bases left in between. CDR1 and CDR2 (germline): KGHSH, LQKENI. The CDR3 covers 14 residues. The variable domain in full, completed from reference TRBV18 and TRBJ1-2, reads NAGVMQNPRHLVRRRGQEARLRCSPMKGHSHVYWYRQLPEEGLKFMVYLQKENIIDESGMPKERFSAEFPKEGPSILRIQQVVRGDSAAYFCASSPDVGAYGYTFGSGTRLTVV.

The gene calls are TRBV27 and TRBJ1-6; TRBD1 is a possible D gene (5 bases). Germline CDR1 reads MNHEY; CDR2 reads SMNVEV (reference sequence). The germline V and J ends were trimmed by 5 bases and 6 bases, with 14 bases remaining between them. This CDR3 spans 15 amino acids. DNA for the CDR3: TGTGCCAGCAGTCCCGTAGCGGGGACTAATTCACCCCTCCACTTT. Its protein is CASSPVAGTNSPLHF.

This chain links TRBV6-1 with TRBJ1-4; no definite D call. Germline values: CDR1 MNHNS, CDR2 SASEGT. V dropped 2 bases and J dropped 2 bases, with 9 bases sitting between them. CDR3 length equals 15 residues. In nucleotides, the CDR3 is TGTGCCAGCAGTGAATCAGGCCTGACTAATGAAAAACTGTTTTTT. This sequence encodes CASSESGLTNEKLFF.